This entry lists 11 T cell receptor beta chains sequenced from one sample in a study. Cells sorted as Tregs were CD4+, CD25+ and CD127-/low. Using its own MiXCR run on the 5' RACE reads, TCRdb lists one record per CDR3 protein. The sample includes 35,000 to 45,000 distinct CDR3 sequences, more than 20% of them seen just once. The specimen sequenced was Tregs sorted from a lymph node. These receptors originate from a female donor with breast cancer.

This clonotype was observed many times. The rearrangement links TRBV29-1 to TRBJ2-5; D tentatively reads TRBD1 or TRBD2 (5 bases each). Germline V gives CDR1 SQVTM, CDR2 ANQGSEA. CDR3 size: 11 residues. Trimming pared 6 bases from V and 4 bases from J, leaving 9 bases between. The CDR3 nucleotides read TGCAGCGTCCCGGGGCCAGAGACCCAGTACTTC. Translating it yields CSVPGPETQYF.

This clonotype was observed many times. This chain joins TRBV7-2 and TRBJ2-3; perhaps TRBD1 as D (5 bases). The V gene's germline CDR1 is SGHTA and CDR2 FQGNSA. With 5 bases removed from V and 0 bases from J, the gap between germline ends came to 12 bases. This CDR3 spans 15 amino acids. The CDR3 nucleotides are TGTGCCAGCAGCGCAGGGTATATCAGCACAGATACGCAGTATTTT. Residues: CASSAGYISTDTQYF.

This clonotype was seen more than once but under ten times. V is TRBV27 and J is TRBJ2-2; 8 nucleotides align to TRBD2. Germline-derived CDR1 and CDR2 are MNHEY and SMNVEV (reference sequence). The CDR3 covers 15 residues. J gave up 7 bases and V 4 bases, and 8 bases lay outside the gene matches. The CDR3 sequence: CASSWMREVNGELFF. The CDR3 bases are TGTGCCAGCAGTTGGATGCGGGAGGTTAACGGGGAGCTGTTTTTT.

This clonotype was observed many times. The CDR3 DNA is TGTGCCAGCAGCTTGCGAGGAGGGGGTACTGAAGCTTTCTTT. Translated: CASSLRGGGTEAFF. V usage is TRBV5-5 and J usage is TRBJ1-1, with D possibly TRBD1 on 6 matching bases. Germline V lookup: CDR1 SGHKS, CDR2 YYEKEE (reference sequence). CDR3 length: 14 residues. Trimming removed 1 base at V and 5 bases at J, with 12 bases between.

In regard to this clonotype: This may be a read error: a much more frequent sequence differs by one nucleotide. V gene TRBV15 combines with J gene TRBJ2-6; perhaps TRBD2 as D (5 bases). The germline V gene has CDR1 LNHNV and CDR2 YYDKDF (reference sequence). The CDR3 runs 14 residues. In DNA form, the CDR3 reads TGTGCCACCAGCCCGAGGCCCGGGGACAACGTCCTGACTTTC. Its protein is CATSPRPGDNVLTF.

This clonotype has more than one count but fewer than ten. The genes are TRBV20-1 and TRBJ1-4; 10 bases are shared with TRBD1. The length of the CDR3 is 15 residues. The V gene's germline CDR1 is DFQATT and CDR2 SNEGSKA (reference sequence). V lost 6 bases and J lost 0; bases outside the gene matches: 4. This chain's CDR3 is CSAAGQGTTNEKLFF. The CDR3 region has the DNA TGCAGTGCCGCGGGACAGGGGACAACTAATGAAAAACTGTTTTTT.

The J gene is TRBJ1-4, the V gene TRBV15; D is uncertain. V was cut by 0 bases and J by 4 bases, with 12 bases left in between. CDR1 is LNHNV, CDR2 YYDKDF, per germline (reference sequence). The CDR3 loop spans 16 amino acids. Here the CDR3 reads CATSRDYKDFNEKLFF. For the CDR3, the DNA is TGTGCCACCAGCAGAGACTACAAAGACTTTAATGAAAAACTGTTTTTT. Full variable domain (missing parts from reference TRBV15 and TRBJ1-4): DAMVIQNPRYQVTQFGKPVTLSCSQTLNHNVMYWYQQKSSQAPKLLFHYYDKDFNNEADTPDNFQSRRPNTSFCFLDIRSPGLGDTAMYLCATSRDYKDFNEKLFFGSGTQLSVL.

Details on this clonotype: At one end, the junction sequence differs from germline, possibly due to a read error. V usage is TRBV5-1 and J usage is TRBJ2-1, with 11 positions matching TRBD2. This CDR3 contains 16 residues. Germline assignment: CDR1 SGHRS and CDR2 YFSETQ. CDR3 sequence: CASSLLAGVSYDEQFF. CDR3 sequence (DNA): TGCGCCAGCAGCTTACTAGCGGGAGTTTCCTACGATGAGCAGTTCTTC.

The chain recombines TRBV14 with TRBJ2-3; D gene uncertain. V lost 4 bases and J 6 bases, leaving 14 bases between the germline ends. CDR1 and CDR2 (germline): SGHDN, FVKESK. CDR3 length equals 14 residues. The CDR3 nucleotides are TGTGCCAGCAGCCCCCGCCTGAACGGGGATACGCAGTATTTT. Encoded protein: CASSPRLNGDTQYF.

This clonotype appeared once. The CDR3 coding sequence is TGTGCCAGCAGCCAAGACTCAGAGCTAGGAAAGTTCGCAGATACGCAGTATTTT. This gives the protein CASSQDSELGKFADTQYF. This sequence joins TRBV3-1 and TRBJ2-3, with unresolved D. This CDR3 spans 18 amino acids. The V end lost 0 bases, the J end lost 4 bases, and 20 bases lay between the germline ends. Germline loops: CDR1 LGHDT, CDR2 YNNKEL (reference sequence).

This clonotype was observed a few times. CDR3 sequence: CSVRDRGYGEQFF. Written as DNA, the CDR3 is TGCAGCGTTAGGGACAGGGGGTACGGTGAGCAGTTCTTC. The chain carries TRBV29-1 and TRBJ2-1, with 11 bases that match TRBD1. Germline CDR1 is SQVTM and CDR2 is ANQGSEA. This CDR3 is 13 amino acids long. V trimming: 5 bases; J trimming: 9 bases; junction bases outside the gene matches: 6.